Sequencing of this T cell receptor (beta chain) was carried out in a study of blood T cell repertoires in COVID-19. Study context: The United States, Italy and Spain were the sources of the acute and convalescent COVID-19 samples.

Profiled with immunoSEQ multiplex PCR; TCRdb holds only in-frame clones, not every one. The table records just over 250,000 clones, about 86% of them present only once. Germline values: CDR1 SGHTA, CDR2 FQGNSA. V gave up 1 base and J gave up 7 bases; unmatched junction bases: 7. The CDR3 is 15 amino acids. This sequence was found in a man aged 30 to 45 with acute COVID-19. The chain carries TRBV7-2 and TRBJ1-5; TRBD1 agrees at 7 bases. The sample comprised PBMCs or T cells enriched from blood (not recorded which). CDR3 DNA sequence: TGTGCCAGCAGCTTAGAATGGGACAGTTGGCAGCCCCAGCATTTT. This gives the protein CASSLEWDSWQPQHF.